One and the same sample provided the 30 T cell receptor beta chains below, sequenced in a study of T-cell reconstitution after alpha-beta-depleted transplantation in children. Preparation of the TCRbeta library involved a method that used unique molecular identifiers. TCRdb passed the PCR reads through MiXCR, listing each CDR3 protein once. The sample has some 200,000 distinct CDR3 sequences, approximately 8.4% seen once. This specimen was PBMCs, mostly from graft donor cells, taken 360 days after TCRalphabeta/CD19-depleted stem cell transplant. These receptors all stem from a male patient under 10 years old who had a stem cell transplant for acute myeloid leukemia, so the T cells may come from the graft donor.

In this sample, this clonotype turned up a few times. The chain combines TRBV19 with TRBJ1-1; 9 bases are a match to TRBD1. The length of the CDR3 is 15 residues. Germline assignment: CDR1 LNHDA and CDR2 SQIVND (reference sequence). Unmatched junction bases numbered 11, after V lost 8 bases and J lost 4 bases. CDR3 loop: CASSGSGTGSTEAFF. In DNA form, the CDR3 reads TGTGCCAGTTCCGGCTCGGGGACAGGGAGCACTGAAGCTTTCTTT.

This clonotype was counted between two and nine times. The chain couples TRBV9 to TRBJ2-7, with D perhaps matching TRBD2 (5 bases). With 0 bases removed from V and 0 bases from J, the gap between germline ends came to 10 bases. This CDR3 has 15 residues. From germline, CDR1 is SGDLS and CDR2 YYNGEE. CDR3 in amino acids: CASSVDDYSSYEQYF. CDR3 nucleotide sequence: TGTGCCAGCAGCGTAGACGACTATTCCTCCTACGAGCAGTACTTC.

This clonotype was counted between two and nine times. CDR3 nucleotide sequence: TGCGCCAGCAGATTTTTAAACCAGCCCCAGCATTTT. Translated, it gives CASRFLNQPQHF. The J gene is TRBJ1-5, the V gene TRBV5-1; D ambiguous. There are 12 residues in the CDR3. V lost 5 bases to trimming and J lost 7 bases, with 10 bases between them. CDR1 SGHRS and CDR2 YFSETQ come from the germline V gene.

This CDR3 reads CASSYLDTTSYGYTF. The DNA of the CDR3 is TGTGCCAGCAGTTACCTGGACACAACCTCTTATGGCTACACCTTC. This chain links TRBV6-5 with TRBJ1-2; tentative D call: TRBD1 (5 bases). CDR3 length: 15 amino acids. Germline CDR1 and CDR2: MNHEY and SVGAGI. Trimming took 2 bases from V and 5 from J, leaving 15 bases between them.

This clonotype was observed a handful of times. The chain carries TRBV7-2 and TRBJ2-7; D is ambiguous. Trimming cost V 8 bases and J 2 bases, with 7 bases left between them. This CDR3 is built from 11 residues. Germline CDR1 and CDR2: SGHTA and FQGNSA. The CDR3 reads CASSGAYEQYF. The CDR3 DNA reads TGTGCCAGCTCTGGGGCCTACGAGCAGTACTTC.

In its sample, this clonotype was seen many times. This rearrangement joins TRBV12-3 or TRBV12-4 to TRBJ1-6; D is unresolved. The CDR3 totals 12 residues. Trimming stripped 6 bases from V and 13 bases from J, with 13 bases between. The CDR3 loop reads CASSPKMFPLHF. CDR3 DNA sequence: TGTGCCAGCAGCCCCAAGATGTTTCCCCTCCACTTT.

This clonotype was observed many times. This chain joins TRBV12-3 or TRBV12-4 and TRBJ2-3; no reliable D call. V lost 7 bases and J 2 bases, leaving 16 bases between the germline ends. The CDR3 totals 15 residues. The DNA for the CDR3 is TGTGCCAGCAAGAGGAACCGGGCCCACACAGATACGCAGTATTTT. Residues: CASKRNRAHTDTQYF.

This clonotype has a handful of counts. The chain combines TRBV20-1 with TRBJ2-7, with TRBD2 identical over 11 bases. CDR1 is DFQATT and CDR2 is SNEGSKA in the germline V gene (reference sequence). The length of the CDR3 is 17 residues. V was pared by 6 bases and J by 3 bases, with 16 bases of the junction left unmatched. CDR3 residues: CSANSGTSGLPFYEQYF. Here the CDR3 DNA reads TGCAGTGCAAATTCCGGGACTAGCGGCCTTCCGTTCTACGAGCAGTACTTC.

This clonotype was seen repeatedly, ten times or more. This sequence joins TRBV29-1 and TRBJ2-5; D is possibly TRBD2 (5 bases). In germline, CDR1 is SQVTM, CDR2 ANQGSEA. CDR3 size: 13 residues. Between the trimmed V and J ends, which lost 3 bases and 2 bases, there was a span of 10 bases. This CDR3 reads CSVDSSGQETQYF. DNA for the CDR3: TGCAGCGTTGATAGCAGCGGACAAGAGACCCAGTACTTC.

This sequence joins TRBV20-1 and TRBJ2-7; D remains ambiguous. The CDR3 is 14 amino acids. With 7 bases removed from V and 3 bases from J, the gap between germline ends came to 19 bases. Germline V gene data show CDR1 as DFQATT and CDR2 as SNEGSKA (reference sequence). As DNA, the CDR3 is TGCAGTGTTCCATCTTGGGATGGAATCTACGAGCAGTACTTC. Protein: CSVPSWDGIYEQYF.

The sample holds many counts of this clonotype. The chain has TRBV20-1 and TRBJ1-2, with D unclear. This CDR3 is 9 amino acids long. V was cut by 5 bases and J by 13 bases, with 11 bases left in between. Germline V lookup: CDR1 DFQATT, CDR2 SNEGSKA (reference sequence). The CDR3 loop reads CSASARATF. CDR3 in DNA: TGCAGTGCTTCTGCTCGGGCCACCTTC.

This clonotype was seen many times. The gene calls are TRBV5-1 and TRBJ2-1, with D hard to call. The CDR3 runs to 13 residues. Trimming removed 2 bases at V and 4 bases at J, with 7 bases between. Germline V gives CDR1 SGHRS, CDR2 YFSETQ. CDR3 DNA sequence: TGCGCCAGCAGCTTATCGCTTTACAATGAGCAGTTCTTC. It is translated as CASSLSLYNEQFF.

This clonotype was detected a few times. The chain combines TRBV10-3 with TRBJ2-3, with TRBD2 matching 8 bases. There are 14 residues in the CDR3. Looked up from germline, CDR1 is ENHRY and CDR2 is SYGVKD. J was trimmed by 0 bases and V by 10 bases; bases with no gene match: 6. This CDR3 is CATVRGGSTDTQYF. The CDR3, as DNA: TGTGCCACCGTTCGCGGGGGGAGCACAGATACGCAGTATTTT.

CDR3 DNA: TGTGCCAGCAGTTACAACCTTCGGTGGCGACTACAGCGGACCGGGGAGCTGTTTTTT. Its translation is CASSYNLRWRLQRTGELFF. The chain links TRBV6-2 or TRBV6-3 to TRBJ2-2; tentatively, D is TRBD2 (5 bases). Germline loops: CDR1 MNHEY, CDR2 SVGEGT. The CDR3 totals 19 residues. The V end was cut by 2 bases, the J end by 5 bases, with 24 bases between.

This clonotype came up many times. J is TRBJ1-1 and V is TRBV12-3 or TRBV12-4, with D possibly TRBD1 on 5 matching bases. Trimming stripped 3 bases from V and 0 bases from J, with 8 bases between. CDR3 length equals 14 residues. This CDR3 is CASSFPGLNTEAFF. DNA for the CDR3: TGTGCCAGCAGTTTTCCAGGGCTGAACACTGAAGCTTTCTTT.

The CDR3 bases are TGTGCCAGCAGCCGACAGGGTTTGGGGTACGAGCAGTACTTC. Residues: CASSRQGLGYEQYF. This chain links TRBV7-2 with TRBJ2-7, with 7 positions matching TRBD1. V lost 5 bases, J lost 4 bases, and 8 bases stayed unmatched. Germline CDR1 SGHTA, CDR2 FQGNSA. The CDR3 is made up of 14 amino acids.

At least ten counts were recorded for this clonotype. The chain employs TRBV10-3 and TRBJ2-3, with 9 bases identical to TRBD1. CDR3 length: 16 amino acids. CDR1 and CDR2 from the germline V gene are ENHRY and SYGVKD. Trimming at V came to 4 bases and at J to 5 bases, leaving 10 bases not matched to a gene. CDR3 nucleotide sequence: TGTGCCATCAGTGGACTTAAACAGGGGGCAAGAGATACGCAGTATTTT. Its protein is CAISGLKQGARDTQYF.

This clonotype was counted between two and nine times. The chain uses TRBV7-8 and TRBJ2-7; 10 bases match TRBD2. V lost 5 bases and J lost 0; bases outside the gene matches: 7. CDR1 and CDR2 (germline): SGHVS, FQNEAQ. The CDR3 covers 16 residues. The CDR3 loop reads CASSRRTSGYSYEQYF. The CDR3 coding sequence is TGTGCCAGCAGCCGCCGGACTAGCGGCTACTCCTACGAGCAGTACTTC.

On this clonotype itself: A read error is possible here, since a much larger clone lies one base away. This chain's CDR3 is CSARTTGAYGQYF. CDR3 coding DNA: TGCAGTGCTAGGACGACAGGGGCCTACGGGCAGTACTTC. The J gene is TRBJ2-7, the V gene TRBV20-1; 8 bases agree with TRBD1. Germline loops: CDR1 DFQATT, CDR2 SNEGSKA (reference sequence). The CDR3 covers 13 residues.

The CDR3 loop is CAWRTDSYEQYF. The CDR3 region has the DNA TGTGCCTGGAGGACAGACTCCTACGAGCAGTACTTC. The V gene is TRBV30, the J gene TRBJ2-7; possible D gene TRBD1, 5 bases. The CDR3 has 12 residues. V was trimmed by 3 bases and J by 0 bases, leaving 6 bases between them. Germline CDR1 and CDR2: GTSNPN and SVGIG (reference sequence).

About this clonotype itself: The junction differs from germline at one of its ends, possibly a read error. This chain uses TRBV20-1 with TRBJ2-3; D may be TRBD2 (5 bases). CDR1 and CDR2 (germline): DFQATT, SNEGSKA (reference sequence). This CDR3 comprises 13 residues. The CDR3 loop is CSASADSTYTQYF. The CDR3 DNA reads TGCAGTGCTAGTGCGGACTCCACATATACGCAGTATTTT.

This clonotype was counted between two and nine times. This rearrangement joins TRBV12-3 or TRBV12-4 to TRBJ2-1; the match to TRBD2 covers 8 bases. The CDR3 spans 16 residues. The junction had 9 bases not matched to a gene; V was cut back by 1 base and J by 7 bases. The CDR3 reads CASSLGGLESANEQFF. The DNA for the CDR3 is TGTGCCAGCAGTTTAGGGGGACTAGAAAGTGCTAATGAGCAGTTCTTC.

This clonotype was seen at least ten times. V is TRBV4-1 and J is TRBJ2-2; no clear D. Per germline, CDR1 MGHRA and CDR2 YSYEKL. V was shortened by 0 bases and J by 4 bases, with 15 bases between the two germline ends. This CDR3 is built from 17 residues. This CDR3 reads CASSQDHFGLPTGELFF. CDR3 nucleotide sequence: TGCGCCAGCAGCCAAGATCATTTTGGGCTTCCCACCGGGGAGCTGTTTTTT.

In its sample, this clonotype was seen many times. The chain uses TRBV5-1 and TRBJ2-1, with 13 positions matching TRBD2. This CDR3 has 15 amino acids. The junction had 3 bases not matched to a gene; V was cut back by 4 bases and J by 5 bases. Germline assignment: CDR1 SGHRS and CDR2 YFSETQ. The DNA of the CDR3 is TGCGCCAGCAGCCGACTAGCGGGAGGTGACAATGAGCAGTTCTTC. Encoded protein: CASSRLAGGDNEQFF.

This clonotype was seen a handful of times. The chain recombines TRBV29-1 with TRBJ1-2; TRBD1 aligns across 8 bases. V lost 4 bases to trimming and J lost 8 bases; unmatched junction nucleotides: 6. The germline CDR1 and CDR2 sequences are SQVTM and ANQGSEA. The CDR3 is made up of 12 amino acids. This CDR3 reads CSVVTGEFGYTF. Written as DNA, the CDR3 is TGCAGCGTTGTGACAGGGGAGTTCGGCTACACCTTC.

The sample holds many counts of this clonotype. The J gene is TRBJ1-1, the V gene TRBV18; weak D call: TRBD1 (5 bases). The CDR3 consists of 14 residues. Trimming cost V 2 bases and J 2 bases, with 9 bases left between them. Germline-derived CDR1 and CDR2 are KGHSH and LQKENI. The DNA for the CDR3 is TGTGCCAGCTCACCAGTGGGACCTAACACTGAAGCTTTCTTT. Translated, it gives CASSPVGPNTEAFF.

This clonotype was seen many times. The chain uses TRBV5-1 and TRBJ1-2; maybe TRBD1 (6 bases). The CDR3 spans 14 residues. The V end was cut by 4 bases, the J end by 5 bases, with 15 bases between. The germline V gene has CDR1 SGHRS and CDR2 YFSETQ. The CDR3 DNA sequence: TGCGCCAGCAGCACGACAGGCCAGGAATATGGCTACACCTTC. Translated, it gives CASSTTGQEYGYTF.

V gene TRBV5-5 combines with J gene TRBJ2-5; D not certain. The V end was cut by 2 bases, the J end by 4 bases, with 9 bases between. The germline CDR1 and CDR2 sequences are SGHKS and YYEKEE (reference sequence). CDR3 length: 13 amino acids. CDR3 amino acids: CASSFGVTETQYF. CDR3 DNA sequence: TGTGCCAGCAGCTTTGGGGTCACAGAGACCCAGTACTTC.

The chain joins TRBV10-3 to TRBJ2-3; maybe TRBD2 (5 bases). CDR1 is ENHRY, CDR2 SYGVKD, per germline. The CDR3 is 20 residues long. Trimming cost V 0 bases and J 2 bases, with 24 bases left between them. CDR3 loop: CAISESSSRFGKRNTDTQYF. The CDR3 DNA reads as TGTGCCATCAGTGAGTCGAGCAGTCGCTTCGGGAAACGAAACACAGATACGCAGTATTTT.

The sample holds many counts of this clonotype. V usage is TRBV12-3 or TRBV12-4 and J usage is TRBJ2-2; D gene uncertain. The CDR3 runs to 14 residues. The germline V and J ends were trimmed by 1 base and 4 bases, with 7 bases remaining between them. The DNA for the CDR3 is TGTGCCAGCAGTTTAGGTGGTGGCACCGGGGAGCTGTTTTTT. Amino acids: CASSLGGGTGELFF.